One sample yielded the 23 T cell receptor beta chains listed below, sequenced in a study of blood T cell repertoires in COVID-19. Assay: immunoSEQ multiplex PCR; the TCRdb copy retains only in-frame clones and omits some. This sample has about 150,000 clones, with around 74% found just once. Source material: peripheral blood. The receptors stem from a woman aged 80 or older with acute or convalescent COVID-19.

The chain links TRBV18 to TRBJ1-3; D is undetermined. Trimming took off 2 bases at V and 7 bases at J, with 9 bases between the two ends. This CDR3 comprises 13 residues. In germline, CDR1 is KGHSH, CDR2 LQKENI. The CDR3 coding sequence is TGTGCCAGCTCACCAGCGGGTCGGAACACCATATATTTT. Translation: CASSPAGRNTIYF.

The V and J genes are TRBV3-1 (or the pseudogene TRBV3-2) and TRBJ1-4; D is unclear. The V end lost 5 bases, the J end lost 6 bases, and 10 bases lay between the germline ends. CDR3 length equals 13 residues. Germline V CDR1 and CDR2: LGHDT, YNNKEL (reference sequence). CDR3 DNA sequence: TGTGCCAGCAGCTCCTCCCTCCATGAAAAACTGTTTTTT. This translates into CASSSSLHEKLFF.

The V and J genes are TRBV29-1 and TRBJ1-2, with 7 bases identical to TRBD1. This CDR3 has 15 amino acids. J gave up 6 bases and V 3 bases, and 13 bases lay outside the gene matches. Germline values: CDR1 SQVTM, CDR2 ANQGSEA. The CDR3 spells CSVERAQTGTHGYTF. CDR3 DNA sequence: TGCAGCGTTGAGAGGGCCCAGACAGGGACGCATGGCTACACCTTC.

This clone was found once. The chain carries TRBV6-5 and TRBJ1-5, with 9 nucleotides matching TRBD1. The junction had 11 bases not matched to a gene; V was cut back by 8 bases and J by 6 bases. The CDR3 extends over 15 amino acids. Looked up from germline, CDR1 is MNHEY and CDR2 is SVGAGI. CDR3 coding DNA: TGTGCCAGCCAAAGCCGGACAGGGGTTTTTCAGCCCCAGCATTTT. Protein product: CASQSRTGVFQPQHF.

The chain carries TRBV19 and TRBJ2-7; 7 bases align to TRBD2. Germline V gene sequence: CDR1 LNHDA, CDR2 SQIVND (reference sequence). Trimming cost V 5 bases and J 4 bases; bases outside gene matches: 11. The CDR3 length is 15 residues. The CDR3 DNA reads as TGTGCCAGTAGTCCCCCGGGCGGGAGATGGTACGAGCAGTACTTC. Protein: CASSPPGGRWYEQYF.

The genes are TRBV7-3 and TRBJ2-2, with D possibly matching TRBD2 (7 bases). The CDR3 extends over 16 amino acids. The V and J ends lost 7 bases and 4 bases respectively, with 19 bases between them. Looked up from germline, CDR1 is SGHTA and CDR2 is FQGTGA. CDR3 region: CASNGGALGGTGELFF. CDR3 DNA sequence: TGTGCCAGCAATGGGGGGGCCCTCGGGGGCACCGGGGAGCTGTTTTTT. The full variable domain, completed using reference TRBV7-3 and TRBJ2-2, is GAGVSQTPSNKVTEKGKYVELRCDPISGHTALYWYRQSLGQGPEFLIYFQGTGAADDSGLPNDRFFAVRPEGSVSTLKIQRTERGDSAVYLCASNGGALGGTGELFFGEGSRLTVL.

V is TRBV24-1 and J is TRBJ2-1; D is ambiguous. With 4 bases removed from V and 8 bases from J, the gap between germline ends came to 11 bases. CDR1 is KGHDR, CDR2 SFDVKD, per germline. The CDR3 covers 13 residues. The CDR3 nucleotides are TGTGCCACCAGTGACTACCCTGCGGATGAGCAGTTCTTC. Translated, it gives CATSDYPADEQFF.

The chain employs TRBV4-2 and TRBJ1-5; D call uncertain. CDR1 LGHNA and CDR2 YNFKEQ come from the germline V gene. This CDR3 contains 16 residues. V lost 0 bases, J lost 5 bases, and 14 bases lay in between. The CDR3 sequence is CASSQDLNREYQPQHF. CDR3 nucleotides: TGTGCCAGCAGCCAAGATCTTAACAGAGAATATCAGCCCCAGCATTTT.

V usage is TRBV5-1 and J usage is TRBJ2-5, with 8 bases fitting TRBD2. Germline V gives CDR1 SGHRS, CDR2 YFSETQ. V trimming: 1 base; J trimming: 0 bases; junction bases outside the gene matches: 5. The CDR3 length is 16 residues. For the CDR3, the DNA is TGCGCCAGCAGCTTGTTGGGTAGCGGGAACCAAGAGACCCAGTACTTC. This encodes CASSLLGSGNQETQYF.

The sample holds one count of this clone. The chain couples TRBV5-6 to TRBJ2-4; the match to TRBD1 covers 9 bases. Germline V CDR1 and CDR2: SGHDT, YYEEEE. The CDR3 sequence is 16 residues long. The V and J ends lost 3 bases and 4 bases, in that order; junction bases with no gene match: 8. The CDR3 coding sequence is TGTGCCAGCAGCTCATGGGACAGGGTGGCAAAAAACATTCAGTACTTC. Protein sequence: CASSSWDRVAKNIQYF.

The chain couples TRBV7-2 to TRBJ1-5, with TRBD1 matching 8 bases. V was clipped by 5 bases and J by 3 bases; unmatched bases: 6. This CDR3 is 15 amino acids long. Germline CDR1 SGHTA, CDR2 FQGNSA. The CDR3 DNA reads TGTGCCAGCAGCACGGGACAGGACATCAATCAGCCCCAGCATTTT. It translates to CASSTGQDINQPQHF. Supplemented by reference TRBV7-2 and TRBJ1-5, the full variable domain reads GAGVSQSPSNKVTEKGKDVELRCDPISGHTALYWYRQSLGQGLEFLIYFQGNSAPDKSGLPSDRFSAERTGGSVSTLTIQRTQQEDSAVYLCASSTGQDINQPQHFGDGTRLSIL.

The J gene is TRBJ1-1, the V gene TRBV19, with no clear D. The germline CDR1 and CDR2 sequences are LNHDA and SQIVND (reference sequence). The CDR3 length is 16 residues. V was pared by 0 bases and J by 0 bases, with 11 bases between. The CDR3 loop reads CASSIDLGLMNTEAFF. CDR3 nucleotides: TGTGCCAGTAGTATAGATCTAGGATTAATGAACACTGAAGCTTTCTTT.

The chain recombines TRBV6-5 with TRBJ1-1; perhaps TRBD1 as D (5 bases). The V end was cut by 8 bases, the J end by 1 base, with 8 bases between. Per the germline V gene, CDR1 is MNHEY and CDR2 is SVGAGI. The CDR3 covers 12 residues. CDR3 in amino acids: CASRTQNTEAFF. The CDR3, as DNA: TGTGCCAGCCGGACACAGAACACTGAAGCTTTCTTT.

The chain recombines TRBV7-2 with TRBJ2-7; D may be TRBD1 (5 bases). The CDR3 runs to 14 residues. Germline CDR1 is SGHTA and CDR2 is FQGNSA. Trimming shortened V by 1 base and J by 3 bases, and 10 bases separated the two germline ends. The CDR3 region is CASSLGPGNYEQYF. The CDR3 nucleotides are TGTGCCAGCAGCTTAGGTCCAGGGAACTACGAGCAGTACTTC. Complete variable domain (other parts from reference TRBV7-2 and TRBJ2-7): GAGVSQSPSNKVTEKGKDVELRCDPISGHTALYWYRQSLGQGLEFLIYFQGNSAPDKSGLPSDRFSAERTGGSVSTLTIQRTQQEDSAVYLCASSLGPGNYEQYFGPGTRLTVT.

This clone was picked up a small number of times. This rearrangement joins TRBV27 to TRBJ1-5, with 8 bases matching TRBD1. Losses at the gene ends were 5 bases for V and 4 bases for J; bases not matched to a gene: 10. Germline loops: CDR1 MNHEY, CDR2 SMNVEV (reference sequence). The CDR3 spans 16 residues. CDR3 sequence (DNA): TGTGCCAGCAGTCTCCGACAGGGGAACGGTAATCAGCCCCAGCATTTT. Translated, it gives CASSLRQGNGNQPQHF.

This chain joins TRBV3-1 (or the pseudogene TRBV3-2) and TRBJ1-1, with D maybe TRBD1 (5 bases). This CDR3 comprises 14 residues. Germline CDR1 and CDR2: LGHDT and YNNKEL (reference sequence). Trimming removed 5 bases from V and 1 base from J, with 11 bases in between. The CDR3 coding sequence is TGTGCCAGCAGCTCTCTGGGGCAGAACACTGAAGCTTTCTTT. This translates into CASSSLGQNTEAFF.

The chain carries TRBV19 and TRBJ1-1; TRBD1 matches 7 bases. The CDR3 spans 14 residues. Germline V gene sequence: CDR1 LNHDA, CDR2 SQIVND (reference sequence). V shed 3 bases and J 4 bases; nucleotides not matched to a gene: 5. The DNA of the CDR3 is TGTGCCAGTAGTATCTTCGCAGGGGGCACTGAAGCTTTCTTT. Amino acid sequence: CASSIFAGGTEAFF. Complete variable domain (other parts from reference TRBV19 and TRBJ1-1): DGGITQSPKYLFRKEGQNVTLSCEQNLNHDAMYWYRQDPGQGLRLIYYSQIVNDFQKGDIAEGYSVSREKKESFPLTVTSAQKNPTAFYLCASSIFAGGTEAFFGQGTRLTVV.

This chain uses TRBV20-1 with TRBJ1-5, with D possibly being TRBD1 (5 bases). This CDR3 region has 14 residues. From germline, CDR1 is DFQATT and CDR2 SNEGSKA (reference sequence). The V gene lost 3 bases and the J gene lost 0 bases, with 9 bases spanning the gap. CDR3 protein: CSASPGVSNQPQHF. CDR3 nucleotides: TGCAGTGCTAGTCCGGGGGTTAGCAATCAGCCCCAGCATTTT.

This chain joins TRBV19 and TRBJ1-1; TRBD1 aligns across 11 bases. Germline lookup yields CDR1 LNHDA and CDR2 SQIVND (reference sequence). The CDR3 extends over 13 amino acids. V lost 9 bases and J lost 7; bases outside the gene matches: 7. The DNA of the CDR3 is TGTGCCAGCCGGGACAGGGGGGAGCTTGAAGCTTTCTTT. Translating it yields CASRDRGELEAFF.

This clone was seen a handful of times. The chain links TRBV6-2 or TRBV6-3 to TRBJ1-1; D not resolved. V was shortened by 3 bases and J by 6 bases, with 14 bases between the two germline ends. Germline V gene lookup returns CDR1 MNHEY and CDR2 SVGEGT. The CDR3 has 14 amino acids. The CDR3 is CASSYLTGSAEAFF. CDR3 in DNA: TGTGCCAGCAGTTATTTGACGGGGTCGGCTGAAGCTTTCTTT.

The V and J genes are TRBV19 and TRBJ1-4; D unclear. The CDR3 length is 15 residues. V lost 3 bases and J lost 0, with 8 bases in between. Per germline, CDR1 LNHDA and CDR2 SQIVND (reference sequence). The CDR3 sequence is CASSISETTNEKLFF. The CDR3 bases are TGTGCCAGTAGTATCTCGGAGACAACTAATGAAAAACTGTTTTTT.

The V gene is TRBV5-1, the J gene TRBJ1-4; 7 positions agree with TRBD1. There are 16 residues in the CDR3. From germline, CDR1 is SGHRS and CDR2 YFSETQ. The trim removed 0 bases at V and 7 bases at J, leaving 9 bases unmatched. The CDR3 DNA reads TGCGCCAGCAGCTTGGAGGCGACAGGGAATTCTGAAAAACTGTTTTTT. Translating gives CASSLEATGNSEKLFF. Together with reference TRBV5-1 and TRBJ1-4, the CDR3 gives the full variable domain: KAGVTQTPRYLIKTRGQQVTLSCSPISGHRSVSWYQQTPGQGLQFLFEYFSETQRNKGNFPGRFSGRQFSNSRSEMNVSTLELGDSALYLCASSLEATGNSEKLFFGSGTQLSVL.

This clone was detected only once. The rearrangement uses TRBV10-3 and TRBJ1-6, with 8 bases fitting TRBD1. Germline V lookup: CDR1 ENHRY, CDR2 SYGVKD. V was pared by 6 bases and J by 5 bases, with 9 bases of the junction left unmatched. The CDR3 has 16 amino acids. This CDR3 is CAISEQPTGDNSPLHF. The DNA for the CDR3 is TGTGCCATCAGCGAACAACCGACAGGGGATAATTCACCCCTCCACTTT.